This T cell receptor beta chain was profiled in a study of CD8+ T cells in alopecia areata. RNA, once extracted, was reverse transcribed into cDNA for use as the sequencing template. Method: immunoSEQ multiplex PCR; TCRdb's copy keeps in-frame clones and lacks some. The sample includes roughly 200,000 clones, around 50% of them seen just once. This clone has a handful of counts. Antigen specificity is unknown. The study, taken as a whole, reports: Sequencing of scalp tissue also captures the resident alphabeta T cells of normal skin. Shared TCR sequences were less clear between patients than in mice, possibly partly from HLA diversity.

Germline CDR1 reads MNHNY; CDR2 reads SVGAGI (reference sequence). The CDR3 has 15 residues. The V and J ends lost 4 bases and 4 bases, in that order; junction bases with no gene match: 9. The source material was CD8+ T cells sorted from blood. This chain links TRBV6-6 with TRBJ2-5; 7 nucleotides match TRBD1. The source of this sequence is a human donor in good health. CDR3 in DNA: TGTGCCAGCAGTTCCCTCGACAGGGAAGGAGAGACCCAGTACTTC. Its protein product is CASSSLDREGETQYF.